This TCR beta chain emerged from a study of T cell responses to AZD1222 COVID-19 vaccine. Broader study findings: The study reported that nearly half of spike-specific TCRs target unmutated variant regions. Clonal diversity may have been underestimated in mostly white British donors. No repertoire was sampled before or during the peak T cell response, only after it.

Repertoires were generated with immunoSEQ multiplex PCR, while TCRdb's copy carries only in-frame clones and drops some. The table has about 190,000 clones, 92% seen once. Worth noting for this clone: What it binds is unknown.

The CDR3 covers 12 residues. V was clipped by 5 bases and J by 3 bases; unmatched bases: 1. The germline CDR1 and CDR2 sequences are PRHDT and FYEKMQ (reference sequence). The sequence was obtained from an adult in good health. The sequenced sample was peripheral blood, obtained on day 0 of AZD1222 vaccination. The chain has TRBV13 and TRBJ2-7, with TRBD1 matching 7 bases. CDR3 region: CASSRTGYEQYF. The CDR3 coding sequence is TGTGCCAGCAGCCGGACAGGCTACGAGCAGTACTTC. The full variable domain, its missing parts supplied by reference TRBV13 and TRBJ2-7, is AAGVIQSPRHLIKEKRETATLKCYPIPRHDTVYWYQQGPGQDPQFLISFYEKMQSDKGSIPDRFSAQQFSDYHSELNMSSLELGDSALYFCASSRTGYEQYFGPGTRLTVT.